The 25 T cell receptor beta chains presented below share a single source sample, sequenced in a study of cytomegalovirus exposure and HLA in healthy donors. The PCR was carried out with 60 Vbeta primers and 13 Jbeta primers. Method: immunoSEQ multiplex PCR; TCRdb's copy keeps in-frame clones and lacks some. This repertoire shows some 70,000 clones, 75% to 85% found once; its top ten account for 7.8%. The sample taken for sequencing was PBMCs. Receptors originate from a man between 18 and 35 years old in good health and CMV-seropositive.

This chain connects TRBV4-2 to TRBJ2-4, with a weak D call TRBD2 (6 bases). Trimming removed 3 bases from V and 5 bases from J, with 14 bases in between. Germline-derived CDR1 and CDR2 are LGHNA and YNFKEQ. The CDR3 totals 15 residues. CDR3 coding DNA: TGTGCCAGCAGCCAGCAACAGACGGGGGAAAACATTCAGTACTTC. Protein sequence: CASSQQQTGENIQYF.

This rearrangement joins TRBV19 to TRBJ1-1, with TRBD1 identical over 7 bases. Germline CDR1 reads LNHDA; CDR2 reads SQIVND (reference sequence). The CDR3 sequence is 13 residues long. V shed 6 bases and J 5 bases; nucleotides not matched to a gene: 6. CDR3 sequence (DNA): TGTGCCAGTAGGACAGGGACGATAACTGAAGCTTTCTTT. Its protein product is CASRTGTITEAFF.

This rearrangement joins TRBV30 to TRBJ1-1, with no clear D. Per the germline V gene, CDR1 is GTSNPN and CDR2 is SVGIG (reference sequence). The V end was cut by 1 base, the J end by 0 bases, with 18 bases between. The length of the CDR3 is 17 residues. DNA for the CDR3: TGTGCCTGGAGTGCAACTGCCAGAGGTTCGATGAACACTGAAGCTTTCTTT. It specifies CAWSATARGSMNTEAFF.

This clone was detected only a few times. This chain links TRBV5-6 with TRBJ1-1; 7 positions agree with TRBD1. The CDR3 loop spans 11 amino acids. Germline assignment: CDR1 SGHDT and CDR2 YYEEEE. The ends lost 2 bases at V and 11 bases at J; junction bases unmatched: 3. This CDR3 is CASSFQGVAFF. CDR3 sequence (DNA): TGTGCCAGCAGCTTTCAGGGGGTCGCTTTCTTT.

The chain employs TRBV6-1 and TRBJ1-5; maybe TRBD1 (5 bases). Trimming removed 1 base at V and 1 base at J, with 8 bases between. The V gene's germline CDR1 is MNHNS and CDR2 SASEGT. The CDR3 has 15 amino acids. The DNA of the CDR3 is TGTGCCAGCAGTGAAGGCGGGGGGAGCAATCAGCCCCAGCATTTT. Translated, it gives CASSEGGGSNQPQHF.

This chain uses TRBV29-1 with TRBJ2-2, with 7 bases aligning to TRBD2. Per germline, CDR1 SQVTM and CDR2 ANQGSEA. The CDR3 runs to 12 residues. Trimming removed 3 bases from V and 6 bases from J; junction bases left unmatched: 1. The CDR3 here is CSVDSGAGELFF. As DNA, the CDR3 is TGCAGCGTTGACAGCGGGGCCGGGGAGCTGTTTTTT.

The CDR3 sequence: CASNPTGEAGELFF. CDR3 in DNA: TGCGCCAGCAACCCGACAGGGGAGGCCGGGGAGCTGTTTTTT. This chain uses TRBV5-1 with TRBJ2-2, with 8 bases lining up with TRBD1. Looked up from germline, CDR1 is SGHRS and CDR2 is YFSETQ. V lost 6 bases to trimming and J lost 6 bases; unmatched junction nucleotides: 7. The CDR3 covers 14 residues.

The CDR3 reads CATRYGTSLSEQYF. The CDR3 DNA reads TGCGCCACCAGATACGGGACTAGCCTAAGCGAGCAGTACTTC. The genes are TRBV5-1 and TRBJ2-7; 9 nucleotides align to TRBD2. J was trimmed by 6 bases and V by 9 bases; bases with no gene match: 13. Germline lookup yields CDR1 SGHRS and CDR2 YFSETQ. This CDR3 region has 14 residues.

The J gene is TRBJ1-1, the V gene TRBV13, with a possible D match to TRBD1 (5 bases). V gave up 5 bases and J gave up 0 bases, with 13 bases separating them. CDR3 length: 15 residues. CDR1 PRHDT and CDR2 FYEKMQ come from the germline V gene (reference sequence). The CDR3 reads CASSATTELNTEAFF. The CDR3 DNA reads TGTGCCAGCAGCGCCACGACAGAGCTGAACACTGAAGCTTTCTTT.

This chain uses TRBV2 with TRBJ2-7, with 8 bases fitting TRBD1. Germline V gene sequence: CDR1 SNHLY, CDR2 FYNNEI. The CDR3 totals 15 residues. V was clipped by 5 bases and J by 0 bases; unmatched bases: 6. The CDR3 reads CASSSWDRSSYEQYF. For the CDR3, the DNA is TGTGCCAGCAGTTCGTGGGACAGGAGCTCCTACGAGCAGTACTTC.

V usage is TRBV5-1 and J usage is TRBJ1-5, with a possible D match to TRBD1 (5 bases). Germline assignment: CDR1 SGHRS and CDR2 YFSETQ. V was trimmed by 1 base and J by 7 bases, leaving 15 bases between them. This CDR3 contains 15 residues. The CDR3, as DNA: TGCGCCAGCAGCTTGAACCCGGACACCAGCCAGCCCCAGCATTTT. Translating it yields CASSLNPDTSQPQHF.

This rearrangement joins TRBV10-3 to TRBJ1-2; no definite D call. V shed 6 bases and J shed 0 bases, with 17 bases lying between them. CDR3 size: 16 residues. CDR1 and CDR2 (germline): ENHRY, SYGVKD. The CDR3 spells CAIREDNRASNYGYTF. CDR3 bases: TGTGCCATCAGGGAAGACAACAGAGCTTCTAACTATGGCTACACCTTC.

The chain carries TRBV30 and TRBJ1-6; 9 bases agree with TRBD1. Trimming removed 1 base from V and 0 bases from J; junction bases left unmatched: 7. Germline CDR1 and CDR2: GTSNPN and SVGIG (reference sequence). The CDR3 is 18 residues long. CDR3 amino acids: CAWSGTGAPSSYNSPLHF. CDR3 DNA sequence: TGTGCCTGGAGTGGGACAGGGGCGCCAAGCTCCTATAATTCACCCCTCCACTTT.

The chain combines TRBV6-1 with TRBJ1-6; D possibly corresponds to TRBD1 (6 bases). Per germline, CDR1 MNHNS and CDR2 SASEGT. The CDR3 contains 15 residues. Trimming took off 2 bases at V and 7 bases at J, with 12 bases between the two ends. CDR3 loop: CASSERGAKNSPLHF. In DNA, the CDR3 is TGTGCCAGCAGTGAACGGGGGGCAAAGAATTCACCCCTCCACTTT.

J is TRBJ2-5 and V is TRBV18; no clear D. Trimming left V 0 bases short and J 4 bases short, with 6 bases between. The CDR3 spans 13 residues. Germline values: CDR1 KGHSH, CDR2 LQKENI. CDR3 DNA: TGTGCCAGCTCACCACCTTCCGGAGAGACCCAGTACTTC. It yields the protein CASSPPSGETQYF.

In this sample, this clone turned up once. The gene calls are TRBV2 and TRBJ1-1; possibly TRBD1 for D (5 bases). This CDR3 region has 15 residues. Trimming took off 8 bases at V and 4 bases at J, with 20 bases between the two ends. CDR1 is SNHLY and CDR2 is FYNNEI in the germline V gene. The CDR3 bases are TGTGCCAGCGGGGGAGGGCTACTAACTGCCACTGAAGCTTTCTTT. It codes for CASGGGLLTATEAFF.

The CDR3 loop reads CAWKGTGSNQPQHF. Here the CDR3 DNA reads TGTGCCTGGAAAGGGACAGGTAGCAATCAGCCCCAGCATTTT. The genes are TRBV30 and TRBJ1-5; 8 positions agree with TRBD1. The CDR3 length is 14 residues. The J segment lost 0 bases and the V segment lost 4 bases, leaving 2 bases of the junction unmatched. From germline, CDR1 is GTSNPN and CDR2 SVGIG (reference sequence).

The chain uses TRBV30 and TRBJ1-2; D ambiguous. The length of the CDR3 is 13 residues. Germline lookup yields CDR1 GTSNPN and CDR2 SVGIG (reference sequence). Between the trimmed V and J ends, which lost 4 bases and 0 bases, there was a span of 9 bases. The chain's CDR3 is CAWIQAANYGYTF. CDR3 bases: TGTGCCTGGATTCAGGCAGCTAACTATGGCTACACCTTC.

The CDR3 region is CSVESLTGARYF. The DNA of the CDR3 is TGCAGCGTTGAAAGTTTAACAGGGGCTAGGTACTTC. The gene calls are TRBV29-1 and TRBJ2-7; 7 positions agree with TRBD1. The CDR3 extends over 12 amino acids. CDR1 and CDR2 (germline): SQVTM, ANQGSEA. V lost 2 bases, J lost 12 bases, and 10 bases stayed unmatched.

The chain recombines TRBV5-1 with TRBJ2-5, with D unresolved. The CDR3 length is 13 residues. Germline-derived CDR1 and CDR2 are SGHRS and YFSETQ. With 3 bases removed from V and 1 base from J, the gap between germline ends came to 7 bases. CDR3 loop: CASSSNAQETQYF. CDR3 nucleotides: TGCGCCAGCAGCTCTAACGCCCAAGAGACCCAGTACTTC. Together with reference TRBV5-1 and TRBJ2-5, the CDR3 gives the full variable domain: KAGVTQTPRYLIKTRGQQVTLSCSPISGHRSVSWYQQTPGQGLQFLFEYFSETQRNKGNFPGRFSGRQFSNSRSEMNVSTLELGDSALYLCASSSNAQETQYFGPGTRLLVL.

The chain couples TRBV15 to TRBJ1-3; no reliable D call. Trimming removed 5 bases at V and 4 bases at J, with 12 bases between. CDR1 is LNHNV, CDR2 YYDKDF, per germline (reference sequence). CDR3 size: 14 residues. The CDR3 sequence is CATSGTEEGNTIYF. CDR3 bases: TGTGCCACCAGCGGAACCGAGGAGGGAAACACCATATATTTT. Filled out from reference TRBV15 and TRBJ1-3, the complete variable domain reads DAMVIQNPRYQVTQFGKPVTLSCSQTLNHNVMYWYQQKSSQAPKLLFHYYDKDFNNEADTPDNFQSRRPNTSFCFLDIRSPGLGDTAMYLCATSGTEEGNTIYFGEGSWLTVV.

The chain combines TRBV6-6 with TRBJ2-1; D unclear. CDR3 size: 12 residues. Germline-derived CDR1 and CDR2 are MNHNY and SVGAGI (reference sequence). Trimming took 7 bases from V and 4 from J, leaving 8 bases between them. The CDR3 nucleotides read TGTGCCAGCACCCAGTCGTACAATGAGCAGTTCTTC. Translated: CASTQSYNEQFF.

This chain joins TRBV5-4 and TRBJ1-2; 11 nucleotides line up with TRBD1. The CDR3 extends over 15 amino acids. V lost 1 base, J lost 7 bases, and 6 bases stayed unmatched. In germline, CDR1 is SGHNT, CDR2 YYREEE (reference sequence). DNA for the CDR3: TGTGCCAGCAGCTTGCCCGGGACAGGGGGTCCTGGCTACACCTTC. Its protein product is CASSLPGTGGPGYTF.

This clone came up a few times. The chain uses TRBV14 and TRBJ1-2; D is perhaps TRBD1 (5 bases). Trimming pared 1 base from V and 3 bases from J, leaving 21 bases between. From germline, CDR1 is SGHDN and CDR2 FVKESK. There are 18 residues in the CDR3. The CDR3 loop reads CASSQAGGGEAGDYGYTF. The DNA of the CDR3 is TGTGCCAGCAGCCAAGCCGGGGGGGGAGAGGCGGGCGACTATGGCTACACCTTC.

This clone was detected only once. The V and J genes are TRBV29-1 and TRBJ1-1; the D is unclear. V was clipped by 6 bases and J by 6 bases, with 8 bases between them. This CDR3 has 10 amino acids. The germline CDR1 and CDR2 sequences are SQVTM and ANQGSEA. CDR3 DNA: TGCAGCGTCCAACGGTCTGAAGCTTTCTTT. Its translation is CSVQRSEAFF.